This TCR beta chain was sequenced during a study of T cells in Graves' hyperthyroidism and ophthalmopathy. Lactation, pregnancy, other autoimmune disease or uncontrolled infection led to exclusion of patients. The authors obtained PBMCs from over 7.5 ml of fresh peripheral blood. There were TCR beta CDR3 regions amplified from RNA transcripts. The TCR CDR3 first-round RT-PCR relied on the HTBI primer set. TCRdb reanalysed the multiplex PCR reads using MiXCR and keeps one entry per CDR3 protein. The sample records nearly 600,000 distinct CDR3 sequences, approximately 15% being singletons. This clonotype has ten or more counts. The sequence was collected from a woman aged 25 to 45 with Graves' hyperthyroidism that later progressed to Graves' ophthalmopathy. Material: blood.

This chain's CDR3 is CASSQRDRENIQYF. The CDR3 coding sequence is TGTGCCAGCAGTCAGCGGGACCGAGAAAACATTCAGTACTTC. The chain uses TRBV12-3 or TRBV12-4 and TRBJ2-4; 7 nucleotides align to TRBD2. The V gene end was trimmed by 5 bases and the J gene end by 5 bases; junction bases not matched to a gene: 6. The CDR3 sequence is 14 residues long.